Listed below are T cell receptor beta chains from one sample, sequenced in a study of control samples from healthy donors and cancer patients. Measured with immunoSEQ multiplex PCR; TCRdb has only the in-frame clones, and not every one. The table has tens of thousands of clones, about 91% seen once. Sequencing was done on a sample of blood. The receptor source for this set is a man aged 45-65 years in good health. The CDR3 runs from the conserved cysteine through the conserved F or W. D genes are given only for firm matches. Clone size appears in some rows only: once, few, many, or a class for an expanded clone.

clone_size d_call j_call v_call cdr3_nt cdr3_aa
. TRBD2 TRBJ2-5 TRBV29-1 TGCAGCGTGAGGGGCGGGAGAGGGGAGACCCAGTACTTC CSVRGGRGETQYF
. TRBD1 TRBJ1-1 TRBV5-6 TGTGCCAGCAGTACATACTATCAGGGGGCGTGGGCTGAAGCTTTCTTT CASSTYYQGAWAEAFF
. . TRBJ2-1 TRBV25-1 TGTGCCAGCAGCATGAAAAGGGTCGGCGAGCAGTTCTTC CASSMKRVGEQFF
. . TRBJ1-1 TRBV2 TGTGCCAGTGTACAGGGTCGCGCGGCTTTCTTT CASVQGRAAFF
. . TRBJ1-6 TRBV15 TGTGCCACCAGCATGAGCTCCTATAATTCACCCCTCCACTTT CATSMSSYNSPLHF
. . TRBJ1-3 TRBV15 TGTGCCACCAGCAGAGACAGGGGCCCTGGAAACACCATATATTTT CATSRDRGPGNTIYF
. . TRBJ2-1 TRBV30 TGTGCCTGGAGTGTACATGAGCGGGTGTACAATGAGCAGTTCTTC CAWSVHERVYNEQFF
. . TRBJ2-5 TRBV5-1 TGCGCCAGCAGCCCGCAGTGGGCCCAAGAGACCCAGTACTTC CASSPQWAQETQYF
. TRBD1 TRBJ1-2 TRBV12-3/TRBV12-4 TGTGCCAGCAGCCCCAGGGGGCGTAATGGCTACACCTTC CASSPRGRNGYTF
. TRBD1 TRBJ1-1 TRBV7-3 TGTGCCAGCAGCTTGGAGTGGACAGGCATGAACACTGAAGCTTTCTTT CASSLEWTGMNTEAFF
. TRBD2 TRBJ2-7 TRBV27 TGTGCCAGCAGTTTAGGACTAGCGGGGGCGCGCGAGCAGTACTTC CASSLGLAGAREQYF
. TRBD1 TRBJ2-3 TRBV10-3 TGTGCCATCAGTGAGCAGGGGGCGGTTAGCACAGATACGCAGTATTTT CAISEQGAVSTDTQYF
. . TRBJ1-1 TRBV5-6 TGTGCCTGCATAAAGCGGCCGAACACTGAAGCTTTCTTT CACIKRPNTEAFF
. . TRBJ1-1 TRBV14 TGTGCCAGCAGGGCGGAGCTGGGAGCGGGGACTGAAGCTTTCTTT CASRAELGAGTEAFF
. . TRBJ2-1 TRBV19 TGTGCCAGTACCGAGGGCGACCGCCCCTACAATGAGCAGTTCTTC CASTEGDRPYNEQFF
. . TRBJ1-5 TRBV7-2 TGTGCCAGCAGCTTACAGGGGAGCAATCAGCCCCAGCATTTT CASSLQGSNQPQHF
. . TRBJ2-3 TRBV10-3 TGTGCCACCAACACCCAGAGGACAGATACGCAGTATTTT CATNTQRTDTQYF
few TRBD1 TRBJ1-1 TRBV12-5 TGTGCTAGTGGTCTACGGGACAGGGTACACACTGAAGCTTTCTTT CASGLRDRVHTEAFF
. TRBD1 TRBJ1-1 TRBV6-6 TGTGCCAGCAGTTACTCGATGGACAGGAGGGAAGCCGATGTTTACTTT CASSYSMDRREADVYF
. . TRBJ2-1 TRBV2 TGTGCCAGCAGTTGGGTGACTGAGCAGTTCTTC CASSWVTEQFF
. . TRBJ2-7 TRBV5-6 TGTGCCAGCAGCCTTGCAGCCGGGGGTTCCTACGAGCAGTACTTC CASSLAAGGSYEQYF
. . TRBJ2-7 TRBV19 TGTGCCAGTAGTATAGCAGACAGATCCTACGAGCAGTACTTC CASSIADRSYEQYF
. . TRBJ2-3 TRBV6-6 TGTGCCAGCAGCCGTCTTTTAGATACGCAGTATTTT CASSRLLDTQYF
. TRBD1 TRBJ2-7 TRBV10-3 TGTGCCATCAGTGAGTTTCAGGAGACAGGGGGCTACGAGCAGTACTTC CAISEFQETGGYEQYF
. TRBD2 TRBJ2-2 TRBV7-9 TGTGCCAGCAGCTTAAGCTTCGGTAGCGGGGGAACGAACACCGGGGAGCTGTTTTTT CASSLSFGSGGTNTGELFF
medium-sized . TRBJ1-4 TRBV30 TGTGCCTGGAGTTCCCTATTTGGGTGGACAGAAAATGAAAAACTGTTTTTT CAWSSLFGWTENEKLFF
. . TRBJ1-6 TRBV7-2 TGTGCCAGCAGCTTAGTAGGCAGGCCGCGGGAATATAATTCACCCCTCCACTTT CASSLVGRPREYNSPLHF
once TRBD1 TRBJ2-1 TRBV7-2 TGTGCCAGCAGGCGGGACAGGGGGGGAAATGAGCAGTTCTTC CASRRDRGGNEQFF
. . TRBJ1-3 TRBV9 TGTGCCAGCAGCGTAGTGGCAGACTCTGGAAACACCATATATTTT CASSVVADSGNTIYF
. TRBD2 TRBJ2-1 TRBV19 TGTGCCAGTAGTACCGGACTAGCGGTATACAATGAGCAGTTCTTC CASSTGLAVYNEQFF
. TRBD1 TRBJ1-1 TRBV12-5 TGTGCTAGTGGTATTGCTCCGGGACAGGCCCTAATGATGAACACTGAAGCTTTCTTT CASGIAPGQALMMNTEAFF
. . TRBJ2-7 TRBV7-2 TGTGCCAGCAGCGAAAGGTGGGACACCACCTACGAGCAGTACTTC CASSERWDTTYEQYF